Sequencing of this TCR beta chain was carried out in a study of CD8+ T cells in alopecia areata (dated by TCRdb to the late 2010s). Study-wide context: The treated patients took part in an open-label pilot trial in which moderate-to-severe alopecia areata was treated with oral tofacitinib at 5 to 10 mg twice daily. Scalp clonality was compared across normal scalp (n=4), patchy alopecia areata scalp (n=8), and alopecia totalis/universalis scalp (n=8). Tofacitinib was given for 6 to 18 months, followed by 6 months of follow-up off drug to assess delayed response and recurrence. On the human side, TCRbeta sequencing was run on scalp tissue and on sorted CD4+ and CD8+ peripheral blood T cells from healthy controls and from alopecia areata patients with either patchy or totalis/universalis disease. The SALT score, which quantifies the percentage of affected scalp surface area, was used to measure disease severity in treated patients. immunoSEQ multiplex PCR using 35 Vbeta forward primers and 13 Jbeta reverse primers was used to amplify TCRbeta CDR3 regions. High-throughput TCRbeta sequencing was used to examine T cell clonal expansion in alopecia areata in both the C3H/HeJ mouse model and human patients. Tofacitinib-treated patients had biopsies at baseline and at 4 and 24 weeks of treatment, with a later scalp biopsy in several patients. RNA came from the PAXgene miRNA kit for fixed scalp, the miRNeasy kit for PBMCs, and the RNeasy kit for mouse skin. The paper's findings and limits, for the study overall: During tofacitinib treatment, many expanded lesional clones stuck around in both scalp and blood, and this persistence may partly explain why relapse happens after treatment is stopped. Compared with normal scalp, lesional scalp, particularly in alopecia totalis/universalis, had higher clonality and more expanded CD8+ clones, which suggests antigenic drive. Tofacitinib significantly decreased scalp clonality and the number of expanded CD8+ clones among the top 100 scalp clones. Shared TCR sequences between patients were less evident than in mice, which may be partly attributable to HLA diversity in the patient population. Unlike mouse skin, where gammadelta T cells dominate, normal human skin contains resident alphabeta T cells that get sequenced too, which complicates analysis of the scalp TCR repertoire. Because the treated cohort was small and had only one nonresponder, larger studies are needed to examine links between baseline CD8+ expansion and response.

With respect to this clone: Its antigen is still unknown. Base qualities are not recorded, but no much larger clone differs from it by a single base.

The library was generated by the immunoSEQ multiplex PCR assay. To provide template for TCR sequencing, every sample had RNA extracted and reverse transcribed into cDNA. SuperScript III was used for first-strand cDNA synthesis, primed with a 2:1 mix of oligo-dT and random hexamers. A synthetic immune receptor repertoire was used to assess amplification bias, and residual bias was removed computationally. Per the source publication's procedure: Raw reads were preprocessed to remove errors, and CDR3 was defined by IMGT conventions from the conserved cysteine to phenylalanine. Clonality was computed as 1 minus the Shannon entropy, with the entropy normalized by log2 of the number of productive unique TCRs. CD4 or CD8 identity of scalp clones was inferred by cross-referencing scalp TCRbeta sequences with sorted blood CD4 and CD8 repertoires. Entries here come from immuneACCESS through TCRdb and include only in-frame sequences with V and J called. Some clones fail to appear in such tables; in the studies checked, an unresolved V gene covers under half of the shortfall, and the cause of the remainder is unknown. V, J and clone size were drawn from that table, and D and trimming were deduced from the DNA. The table for this sample lists about 200,000 clones; roughly two fifths of them were counted only once. The top ten clones comprise just under 0.5% of the sample.

The treatment or condition label of this sample denotes: oral pan-JAK inhibitor, 5-10 mg twice daily. Peripheral blood and lesional scalp punch biopsies were obtained from patients with alopecia areata. After PBMCs were isolated by density centrifugation and stained for CD3, CD4 and CD8, a FACSAria was used to sort CD4+ and CD8+ T cells. Here the sequenced sample was CD4+ T cells sorted from blood, taken at approximately week 34, from a patient treated with tofacitinib. This sequence was found in a human donor with alopecia areata.

The CDR3 is CASSLNSGNTIYF. The sequenced DNA is TGTGCCAGCAGCTTGAACTCTGGAAACACCATATATTTT. The chain uses TRBV5-6 and TRBJ1-3; the D gene cannot be named for sure. Via the germline V gene, CDR1 is SGHDT and CDR2 YYEEEE. The germline ends are 2 bases apart after V is trimmed by 1 base and J by 0 bases. The CDR3 sequence holds 13 residues, the cysteine and phenylalanine included. Only the CDR3 part of the read is kept: 39 bases, read in frame from the first base.